One sample yielded the 21 T cell receptor beta chains listed below, sequenced in a study of blood T cell repertoires in COVID-19. The assay was immunoSEQ multiplex PCR, and TCRdb's table has in-frame clones only and misses some. Of 200,000 to 250,000 clones in the sample, about nine tenths were seen once. Material for sequencing was peripheral blood. These receptors were taken from a man between 50 and 59 years old with acute or convalescent COVID-19.

J is TRBJ1-5 and V is TRBV28, with 9 nucleotides matching TRBD1. The CDR3 is 16 amino acids. The V gene end was trimmed by 7 bases and the J gene end by 4 bases; junction bases not matched to a gene: 11. The germline gives CDR1 MDHEN, CDR2 SYDVKM. The CDR3 region is CASTQVGTGWNQPQHF. The CDR3 nucleotides are TGTGCCAGCACCCAAGTGGGGACAGGGTGGAATCAGCCCCAGCATTTT.

The rearrangement joins TRBV5-6 to TRBJ1-2; no clear D gene. Trimming took 2 bases from V and 7 from J, leaving 15 bases between them. Germline V gene lookup returns CDR1 SGHDT and CDR2 YYEEEE. CDR3 length: 14 amino acids. This CDR3 is CASSFRGLVIGYTF. The DNA of the CDR3 is TGTGCCAGCAGCTTCCGTGGCCTGGTAATTGGCTACACCTTC.

J is TRBJ2-4 and V is TRBV18, with D tentatively TRBD1 (6 bases). The V gene lost 5 bases and the J gene lost 6 bases, with 11 bases spanning the gap. CDR3 length: 13 residues. The germline gives CDR1 KGHSH, CDR2 LQKENI. CDR3 sequence reads: CASSGGAGNIQYF. In DNA form, the CDR3 reads TGTGCCAGCTCAGGGGGCGCGGGAAACATTCAGTACTTC.

This chain joins TRBV5-3 and TRBJ1-2; the D is unclear. TRBV5-3 is treated as an ORF (open reading frame) with a function not yet certain. CDR3 length equals 13 residues. Trimming left V 5 bases short and J 1 base short, with 9 bases between. CDR3 sequence reads: CARSLVHNYGYTF. The CDR3 nucleotides are TGTGCCAGAAGTTTAGTTCATAACTATGGCTACACCTTC.

The genes are TRBV7-9 and TRBJ2-1; 14 bases agree with TRBD2. With V trimmed by 11 bases and J by 4 bases, 16 bases remained unmatched. Germline CDR1 is SEHNR and CDR2 is FQNEAQ (reference sequence). CDR3 length: 18 amino acids. In DNA, the CDR3 is TGTGCCTCGCGGACTAGCGGGGGGCCCGGCGAGGTTTACAATGAGCAGTTCTTC. It encodes CASRTSGGPGEVYNEQFF.

The chain joins TRBV5-1 to TRBJ2-2; 8 bases map to TRBD2. The CDR3 contains 14 residues. After removal of 7 bases from V and 5 bases from J, the junction contained 7 bases not matched to a gene. Germline V gene sequence: CDR1 SGHRS, CDR2 YFSETQ. The CDR3 sequence is CASERGSGTGELFF. CDR3 coding DNA: TGCGCCAGCGAGCGGGGGTCGGGGACCGGGGAGCTGTTTTTT.

The J gene is TRBJ2-1, the V gene TRBV18; D is ambiguous. The CDR3 length is 12 residues. Germline loops: CDR1 KGHSH, CDR2 LQKENI. The V end was cut by 5 bases, the J end by 7 bases, with 9 bases between. CDR3 amino acids: CASSGQINEQFF. The CDR3 bases are TGTGCCAGCTCAGGCCAGATAAATGAGCAGTTCTTC. Using reference TRBV18 and TRBJ2-1 for the parts outside the CDR3, the full variable domain is NAGVMQNPRHLVRRRGQEARLRCSPMKGHSHVYWYRQLPEEGLKFMVYLQKENIIDESGMPKERFSAEFPKEGPSILRIQQVVRGDSAAYFCASSGQINEQFFGPGTRLTVL.

This clone was counted once. The gene calls are TRBV19 and TRBJ2-3, with 12 bases fitting TRBD2. Germline-derived CDR1 and CDR2 are LNHDA and SQIVND (reference sequence). The CDR3 totals 16 residues. Germline trimming cut 5 bases from V and 3 bases from J; bases unmatched to any gene: 6. CDR3 loop: CASSAATSGGTDTQYF. CDR3 in DNA: TGTGCCAGTAGTGCCGCTACTAGCGGGGGGACAGATACGCAGTATTTT.

The sample holds a few counts of this clone. The chain is built from TRBV6-5 and TRBJ2-7; TRBD2 matches at 7 bases. CDR3 length: 15 amino acids. Germline assignment: CDR1 MNHEY and CDR2 SVGAGI. J lost 2 bases, V lost 1 base, and 5 bases had no gene match. For the CDR3, the DNA is TGTGCCAGCAGTTACTACGGGGAGGGGACCTACGAGCAGTACTTC. Translated: CASSYYGEGTYEQYF.

This clone was observed once. The rearrangement uses TRBV6-5 and TRBJ2-4; 8 nucleotides align to TRBD1. There are 13 residues in the CDR3. Germline loops: CDR1 MNHEY, CDR2 SVGAGI. Losses at the gene ends were 10 bases for V and 8 bases for J; bases not matched to a gene: 10. CDR3 protein: CATLKTGEYIQYF. In DNA form, the CDR3 reads TGTGCCACCCTAAAGACAGGGGAGTACATTCAGTACTTC.

The chain couples TRBV5-1 to TRBJ1-1, with 9 bases that match TRBD1. Per the germline V gene, CDR1 is SGHRS and CDR2 is YFSETQ. After removal of 0 bases from V and 4 bases from J, the junction contained 4 bases not matched to a gene. The CDR3 runs 15 residues. CDR3 residues: CASSLALGQGTEAFF. CDR3 DNA: TGCGCCAGCAGCTTGGCCCTGGGACAGGGCACTGAAGCTTTCTTT.

The rearrangement links TRBV5-1 to TRBJ1-4; D not certain. The ends were cut back, 5 bases at V and 2 bases at J, with 19 bases in the middle. This CDR3 has 17 amino acids. Germline V gene data show CDR1 as SGHRS and CDR2 as YFSETQ. Written as DNA, the CDR3 is TGCGCCAGCAGGACCGGTCAGGCGCTTTCCACTAATGAAAAACTGTTTTTT. Protein product: CASRTGQALSTNEKLFF.

This sequence joins TRBV18 and TRBJ2-2, with D possibly being TRBD2 (5 bases). From germline, CDR1 is KGHSH and CDR2 LQKENI. Trimming shortened V by 0 bases and J by 5 bases, and 10 bases separated the two germline ends. This CDR3 is built from 15 residues. The CDR3 reads CASSPPNGGTGELFF. The CDR3 coding sequence is TGTGCCAGCTCACCACCGAACGGAGGAACCGGGGAGCTGTTTTTT.

V is TRBV19 and J is TRBJ1-5; D is possibly TRBD1 (6 bases). The CDR3 runs 15 residues. CDR1 and CDR2 (germline): LNHDA, SQIVND (reference sequence). V was cut by 3 bases and J by 5 bases, with 14 bases left in between. The CDR3 sequence: CASSIAGQYHQPQHF. CDR3 nucleotide sequence: TGTGCCAGTAGTATCGCAGGACAGTATCATCAGCCCCAGCATTTT.

For the CDR3, the DNA is TGTGCCAGCAGCCCAGCAAGGGGGAATTCACCCCTCCACTTT. Its protein product is CASSPARGNSPLHF. This chain uses TRBV5-4 with TRBJ1-6, with D tentatively TRBD1 (6 bases). The V gene's germline CDR1 is SGHNT and CDR2 YYREEE (reference sequence). Trimming removed 4 bases from V and 7 bases from J, with 12 bases in between. This CDR3 is built from 14 residues. The complete variable domain, with remaining parts taken from reference TRBV5-4 and TRBJ1-6, reads ETGVTQSPTHLIKTRGQQVTLRCSSQSGHNTVSWYQQALGQGPQFIFQYYREEENGRGNFPPRFSGLQFPNYSSELNVNALELDDSALYLCASSPARGNSPLHFGNGTRLTVT.

CDR3 sequence (DNA): TGTGCCAGCAGCAGCGCGGGGCAGCCCCAGCATTTT. This codes for CASSSAGQPQHF. The V gene is TRBV6-2 or TRBV6-3, the J gene TRBJ1-5; the D is unclear. V gave up 6 bases and J gave up 7 bases, with 10 bases separating them. Germline assignment: CDR1 MNHEY and CDR2 SVGEGT. This CDR3 is built from 12 residues.

The V and J genes are TRBV27 and TRBJ2-5, with D possibly being TRBD2 (7 bases). CDR1 and CDR2 (germline): MNHEY, SMNVEV (reference sequence). This CDR3 comprises 18 residues. V was cut by 0 bases and J by 3 bases, with 20 bases left in between. The CDR3 DNA reads as TGTGCCAGCAGTTTATCGCCCCCGGGGGGCGGGGGTAAAGAGACCCAGTACTTC. Translated, it gives CASSLSPPGGGGKETQYF.

The chain couples TRBV7-6 to TRBJ2-5, with 13 bases that match TRBD2. CDR3 size: 19 residues. The germline CDR1 and CDR2 sequences are SGHVS and FNYEAQ. After removal of 5 bases from V and 0 bases from J, the junction contained 12 bases not matched to a gene. The CDR3 region is CASSPLPEGLAGDQETQYF. In DNA form, the CDR3 reads TGTGCCAGCAGCCCGCTACCTGAAGGACTAGCGGGGGACCAAGAGACCCAGTACTTC. Full variable domain (missing parts from reference TRBV7-6 and TRBJ2-5): GAGVSQSPRYKVTKRGQDVALRCDPISGHVSLYWYRQALGQGPEFLTYFNYEAQQDKSGLPNDRFSAERPEGSISTLTIQRTEQRDSAMYRCASSPLPEGLAGDQETQYFGPGTRLLVL.

This clone showed up just a few times. CDR3 region: CASSPEELRNSPLHF. The CDR3 region has the DNA TGTGCCAGCAGCCCGGAGGAGCTTAGGAATTCACCCCTCCACTTT. The rearrangement uses TRBV9 and TRBJ1-6; D is unclear. V was clipped by 4 bases and J by 7 bases, with 15 bases between them. Germline V gives CDR1 SGDLS, CDR2 YYNGEE. The CDR3 covers 15 residues.

CDR3 sequence reads: CATSRDRYRRDGYTF. The CDR3 DNA sequence: TGTGCCACCAGCAGAGATCGTTACCGGCGGGACGGCTACACCTTC. The rearrangement links TRBV15 to TRBJ1-2; a possible D gene is TRBD1 (5 bases). There are 15 residues in the CDR3. V dropped 0 bases and J dropped 8 bases, with 16 bases sitting between them. Germline V gene lookup returns CDR1 LNHNV and CDR2 YYDKDF (reference sequence). Filled out from reference TRBV15 and TRBJ1-2, the complete variable domain reads DAMVIQNPRYQVTQFGKPVTLSCSQTLNHNVMYWYQQKSSQAPKLLFHYYDKDFNNEADTPDNFQSRRPNTSFCFLDIRSPGLGDTAMYLCATSRDRYRRDGYTFGSGTRLTVV.

This chain uses TRBV12-5 with TRBJ1-5; no reliable D call. The ends were cut back, 0 bases at V and 0 bases at J, with 6 bases in the middle. The CDR3 extends over 15 amino acids. Germline V gene lookup returns CDR1 LGHNT and CDR2 FRNRAP. Here the CDR3 reads CASGLVSYSNQPQHF. The CDR3 coding sequence is TGTGCTAGTGGTTTGGTAAGCTATAGCAATCAGCCCCAGCATTTT.